The 26 T cell receptor beta chains reported below all come from one sample, sequenced in a study of monozygotic twins with cystic fibrosis. Libraries were prepared by immunoSEQ multiplex PCR; TCRdb keeps only in-frame clonotypes and omits some of them. The sample holds roughly 23,000 clones, around 87% seen once. The sample taken for sequencing was blood. The origin of the receptors is a woman under 40 with cystic fibrosis.

The chain has TRBV4-2 and TRBJ2-1; D might be TRBD2 (5 bases). The CDR3 contains 15 residues. Germline-derived CDR1 and CDR2 are LGHNA and YNFKEQ. The ends were cut back, 1 base at V and 4 bases at J, with 11 bases in the middle. CDR3 nucleotides: TGTGCCAGCAGCCAAGTAGCTAGCAATTACAATGAGCAGTTCTTC. Protein sequence: CASSQVASNYNEQFF.

This chain joins TRBV30 and TRBJ1-3; tentative D call: TRBD1 (5 bases). From germline, CDR1 is GTSNPN and CDR2 SVGIG (reference sequence). The CDR3 consists of 15 residues. V dropped 0 bases and J dropped 0 bases, with 9 bases sitting between them. The CDR3 sequence: CAWSVGPFSGNTIYF. As DNA, the CDR3 is TGTGCCTGGAGTGTGGGACCCTTCTCTGGAAACACCATATATTTT.

The gene calls are TRBV5-6 and TRBJ1-1; D not certain. Trimming stripped 4 bases from V and 0 bases from J, with 25 bases between. CDR1 SGHDT and CDR2 YYEEEE come from the germline V gene. There are 19 residues in the CDR3. The CDR3 reads CASSVYRRHPIRLNTEAFF. Here the CDR3 DNA reads TGTGCCAGCAGCGTATACCGAAGACACCCCATACGTTTGAACACTGAAGCTTTCTTT.

J is TRBJ2-2 and V is TRBV6-1, with TRBD2 as a possible D gene (5 bases). V was pared by 6 bases and J by 1 base, with 6 bases between. In germline, CDR1 is MNHNS, CDR2 SASEGT. This CDR3 has 13 residues. Here the CDR3 reads CASRDWNTGELFF. CDR3 nucleotide sequence: TGTGCCAGCAGGGACTGGAACACCGGGGAGCTGTTTTTT.

This sequence joins TRBV9 and TRBJ2-7; D gene unclear. The V gene's germline CDR1 is SGDLS and CDR2 YYNGEE. The CDR3 contains 14 residues. Trimming pared 0 bases from V and 3 bases from J, leaving 10 bases between. CDR3 region: CASSVGADVYEQYF. DNA of the CDR3: TGTGCCAGCAGCGTAGGAGCAGACGTCTACGAGCAGTACTTC.

This clone was found a few times. The V gene is TRBV9, the J gene TRBJ2-7, with D uncertain. Germline CDR1 SGDLS, CDR2 YYNGEE. This CDR3 spans 15 amino acids. The V gene lost 0 bases and the J gene lost 0 bases, with 10 bases spanning the gap. The chain's CDR3 is CASSVGNSNSYEQYF. CDR3 bases: TGTGCCAGCAGCGTAGGTAACAGTAACTCCTACGAGCAGTACTTC.

This chain joins TRBV25-1 and TRBJ1-1; TRBD1 matches 7 bases. The V and J ends lost 7 bases and 9 bases, in that order; junction bases with no gene match: 5. The CDR3 runs 11 residues. The germline gives CDR1 MGHDK, CDR2 SYGVNS. Here the CDR3 DNA reads TGTGCCAGCATCAGGGGGACCCAAGCTTTCTTT. Translating it yields CASIRGTQAFF.

This sequence joins TRBV5-1 and TRBJ1-2; no clear D. The CDR3 is made up of 14 amino acids. Germline values: CDR1 SGHRS, CDR2 YFSETQ. Trimming cost V 3 bases and J 4 bases, with 13 bases left between them. The CDR3 is CASSSSSPVYGYTF. The CDR3 nucleotides are TGCGCCAGCAGCTCATCATCTCCTGTCTATGGCTACACCTTC.

This sequence joins TRBV5-1 and TRBJ1-4; 8 bases are shared with TRBD1. Germline V gene lookup returns CDR1 SGHRS and CDR2 YFSETQ. The V and J ends lost 6 bases and 4 bases, in that order; junction bases with no gene match: 5. The CDR3 totals 14 residues. The CDR3 DNA reads as TGCGCCAGCAACCCGACAGGGGTTAATGAAAAACTGTTTTTT. The encoded protein is CASNPTGVNEKLFF. The complete variable domain, with remaining parts taken from reference TRBV5-1 and TRBJ1-4, reads KAGVTQTPRYLIKTRGQQVTLSCSPISGHRSVSWYQQTPGQGLQFLFEYFSETQRNKGNFPGRFSGRQFSNSRSEMNVSTLELGDSALYLCASNPTGVNEKLFFGSGTQLSVL.

J is TRBJ1-1 and V is TRBV7-9; 8 bases map to TRBD1. With V trimmed by 5 bases and J by 3 bases, 8 bases remained unmatched. Germline V gene data show CDR1 as SEHNR and CDR2 as FQNEAQ (reference sequence). This CDR3 contains 15 residues. In DNA form, the CDR3 reads TGTGCCAGCAGCGATACCTGGACAGGGCACACTGAAGCTTTCTTT. Translated, it gives CASSDTWTGHTEAFF.

The rearrangement uses TRBV6-5 and TRBJ2-2, with 7 bases lining up with TRBD1. V shed 4 bases, J shed 3 bases, and the junction held 5 bases outside the gene matches. The CDR3 totals 15 residues. In germline, CDR1 is MNHEY, CDR2 SVGAGI. Here the CDR3 DNA reads TGTGCCAGCAGTTCGACAGGGTCGGACACCGGGGAGCTGTTTTTT. It codes for CASSSTGSDTGELFF.

The V and J genes are TRBV7-6 and TRBJ1-6; 7 positions agree with TRBD1. The CDR3 has 17 residues. Germline trimming cut 5 bases from V and 3 bases from J; bases unmatched to any gene: 10. Germline V gene sequence: CDR1 SGHVS, CDR2 FNYEAQ. The CDR3 loop is CASSTPQGGNYNSPLHF. The CDR3, as DNA: TGTGCCAGCAGCACACCCCAGGGGGGTAACTATAATTCACCCCTCCACTTT.

The chain combines TRBV6-4 with TRBJ1-5; possible D gene TRBD1, 5 bases. Germline V gene data show CDR1 as MRHNA and CDR2 as SNTAGT. Trimming removed 3 bases from V and 10 bases from J, with 13 bases in between. The length of the CDR3 is 13 residues. DNA of the CDR3: TGTGCCAGCAGTGAGGGATGGGGGGGTCCCCAGCATTTT. It codes for CASSEGWGGPQHF.

The sample holds a few counts of this clone. The rearrangement uses TRBV7-9 and TRBJ1-2, with 9 bases aligning to TRBD1. CDR1 and CDR2 from the germline V gene are SEHNR and FQNEAQ (reference sequence). The CDR3 is 14 amino acids. V lost 2 bases to trimming and J lost 5 bases; unmatched junction nucleotides: 3. The CDR3 loop reads CASSLRGQGYGYTF. CDR3 nucleotide sequence: TGTGCCAGCAGCTTAAGGGGACAGGGATATGGCTACACCTTC.

This chain connects TRBV6-1 to TRBJ1-4; D possibly corresponds to TRBD1 (5 bases). V lost 4 bases, J lost 3 bases, and 12 bases lay in between. Germline CDR1 is MNHNS and CDR2 is SASEGT. The CDR3 contains 15 residues. CDR3 amino acids: CASSALGGANEKLFF. CDR3 coding DNA: TGTGCCAGCAGTGCTTTGGGGGGGGCTAATGAAAAACTGTTTTTT.

The chain couples TRBV13 to TRBJ1-1; D unresolved. V lost 7 bases and J lost 4, with 13 bases in between. This CDR3 contains 13 residues. Germline lookup yields CDR1 PRHDT and CDR2 FYEKMQ (reference sequence). The CDR3 is CASTLGQITEAFF. For the CDR3, the DNA is TGTGCCAGCACCCTCGGGCAGATCACTGAAGCTTTCTTT.

The chain has TRBV27 and TRBJ2-5; perhaps TRBD2 as D (6 bases). Trimming shortened V by 6 bases and J by 5 bases, and 13 bases separated the two germline ends. This CDR3 contains 13 residues. CDR1 is MNHEY and CDR2 is SMNVEV in the germline V gene (reference sequence). This CDR3 is CASSRGLGETQYF. In DNA form, the CDR3 reads TGTGCCAGCAGCCGGGGACTCGGGGAGACCCAGTACTTC.

This sequence joins TRBV6-6 and TRBJ2-7; 14 nucleotides match TRBD2. This CDR3 spans 14 amino acids. J lost 7 bases, V lost 7 bases, and 6 bases had no gene match. Looked up from germline, CDR1 is MNHNY and CDR2 is SVGAGI (reference sequence). CDR3: CASTPGTSGGEQYF. The CDR3 DNA reads TGTGCCAGCACCCCCGGGACTAGCGGGGGTGAGCAGTACTTC.

The rearrangement uses TRBV18 and TRBJ1-4; TRBD1 matches 7 bases. CDR3 length: 15 residues. V lost 3 bases to trimming and J lost 8 bases; unmatched junction nucleotides: 9. Germline CDR1 is KGHSH and CDR2 is LQKENI. Here the CDR3 reads CASSPNRQGHEKLFF. The CDR3 DNA follows: TGTGCCAGCTCACCTAACAGACAGGGACACGAAAAACTGTTTTTT. Filled out from reference TRBV18 and TRBJ1-4, the complete variable domain reads NAGVMQNPRHLVRRRGQEARLRCSPMKGHSHVYWYRQLPEEGLKFMVYLQKENIIDESGMPKERFSAEFPKEGPSILRIQQVVRGDSAAYFCASSPNRQGHEKLFFGSGTQLSVL.

The chain has TRBV10-3 and TRBJ1-1; no clear D. Trimming left V 0 bases short and J 7 bases short, with 9 bases between. This CDR3 spans 13 amino acids. Germline loops: CDR1 ENHRY, CDR2 SYGVKD. CDR3 amino acids: CAISESNGYEAFF. The CDR3 DNA follows: TGTGCCATCAGTGAGTCGAACGGATATGAAGCTTTCTTT.

This chain uses TRBV19 with TRBJ2-7, with 7 bases identical to TRBD1. Germline CDR1 reads LNHDA; CDR2 reads SQIVND (reference sequence). The CDR3 loop spans 14 amino acids. The junction had 9 bases not matched to a gene; V was cut back by 8 bases and J by 2 bases. The CDR3 region is CASRKDRWTYEQYF. CDR3 nucleotides: TGTGCCAGTCGTAAGGACAGGTGGACCTACGAGCAGTACTTC.

This chain links TRBV7-8 with TRBJ1-6; D perhaps matches TRBD1 (5 bases). The CDR3 is made up of 15 amino acids. Germline values: CDR1 SGHVS, CDR2 FQNEAQ. Trimming pared 1 base from V and 9 bases from J, leaving 13 bases between. The CDR3 region has the DNA TGTGCCAGCAGCTTAGATAGTGGGGCGCGTTCACCCCTCCACTTT. Residues: CASSLDSGARSPLHF.

V is TRBV9 and J is TRBJ2-6; the D is unclear. V was clipped by 3 bases and J by 0 bases, with 7 bases between them. This CDR3 has 15 amino acids. Germline V CDR1 and CDR2: SGDLS, YYNGEE. CDR3 sequence: CASSGRNSGANVLTF. In nucleotides, the CDR3 is TGTGCCAGCAGCGGGAGAAACTCTGGGGCCAACGTCCTGACTTTC.

V usage is TRBV4-1 and J usage is TRBJ1-6; D remains unclear. Germline CDR1 MGHRA, CDR2 YSYEKL. The germline V and J ends were trimmed by 4 bases and 4 bases, with 17 bases remaining between them. The CDR3 loop spans 17 amino acids. In DNA form, the CDR3 reads TGCGCCAGCAGCCCTACCCCGGTGGTCCAATATAATTCACCCCTCCACTTT. Protein: CASSPTPVVQYNSPLHF.

The chain combines TRBV5-1 with TRBJ1-1, with 9 nucleotides matching TRBD1. Trimming took 4 bases from V and 4 from J; bases not matched to a gene: 14. There are 17 residues in the CDR3. The germline CDR1 and CDR2 sequences are SGHRS and YFSETQ. The CDR3 coding sequence is TGCGCCAGCAGCCTCCGGGACAGGGATAAAGCGAGCACTGAAGCTTTCTTT. Its protein product is CASSLRDRDKASTEAFF.

The chain joins TRBV7-9 to TRBJ1-1; TRBD1 aligns across 9 bases. The V and J ends lost 5 bases and 3 bases, in that order; junction bases with no gene match: 7. In germline, CDR1 is SEHNR, CDR2 FQNEAQ (reference sequence). This CDR3 has 15 amino acids. CDR3 nucleotides: TGTGCCAGCAGCCTCACAGGGGGCCGCCACACTGAAGCTTTCTTT. It specifies CASSLTGGRHTEAFF.